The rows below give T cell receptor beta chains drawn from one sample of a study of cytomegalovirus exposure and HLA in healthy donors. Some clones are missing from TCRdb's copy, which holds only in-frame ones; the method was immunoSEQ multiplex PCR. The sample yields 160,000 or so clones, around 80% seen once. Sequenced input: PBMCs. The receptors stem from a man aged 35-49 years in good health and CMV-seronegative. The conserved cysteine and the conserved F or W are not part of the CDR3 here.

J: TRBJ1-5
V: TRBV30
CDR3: AWSVSSGHQPQH

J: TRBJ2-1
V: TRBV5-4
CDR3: ASSLGTGGRGYNEQF

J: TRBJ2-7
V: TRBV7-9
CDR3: ASSAGTNTYEQY

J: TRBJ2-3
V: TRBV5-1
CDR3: ASSVDRGTDTQY

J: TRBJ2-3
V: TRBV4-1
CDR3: ASSQPSLRTSGRAVISDTQY

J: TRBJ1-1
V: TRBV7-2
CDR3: ASSSDRQTEAF

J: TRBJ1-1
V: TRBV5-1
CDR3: ASSPPGGLTEAF

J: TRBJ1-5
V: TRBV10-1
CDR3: ASRNYRGGNSNQPQH

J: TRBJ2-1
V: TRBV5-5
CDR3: ASSWAHSDEQF

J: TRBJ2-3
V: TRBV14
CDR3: ASSRGNADTQY

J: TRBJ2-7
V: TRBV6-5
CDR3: ASTTGLATHEQY

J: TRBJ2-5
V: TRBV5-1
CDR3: ASSGGTSGEETQY

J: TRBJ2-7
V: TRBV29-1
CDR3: SVEADNTYEQY

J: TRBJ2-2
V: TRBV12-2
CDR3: ASRPNDRGNTGELF

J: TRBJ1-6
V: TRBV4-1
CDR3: ASSQALTGGADSPLH

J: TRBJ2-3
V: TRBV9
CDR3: ASSADRGDTQY

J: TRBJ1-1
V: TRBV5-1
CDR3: ASSLGLRTEAF

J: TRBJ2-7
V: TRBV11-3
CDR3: ASSLEGLSSYEQY

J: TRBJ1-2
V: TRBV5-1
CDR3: ASSREQGRYGYT

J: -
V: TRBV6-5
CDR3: ASSYSGTSPYEQY

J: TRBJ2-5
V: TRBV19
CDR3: ASSTGGLETQY

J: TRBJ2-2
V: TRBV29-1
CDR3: SVYTGTRNTGELF

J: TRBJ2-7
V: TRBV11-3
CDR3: ASSLVSTGAHEQY

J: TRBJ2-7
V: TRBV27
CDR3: ASRQLAGGEQY

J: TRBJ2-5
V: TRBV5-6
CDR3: ASSRIRETQY

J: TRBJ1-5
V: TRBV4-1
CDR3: ASSQYERQGIVNQPQH

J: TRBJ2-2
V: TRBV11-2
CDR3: ASSLGIQRDTGELF

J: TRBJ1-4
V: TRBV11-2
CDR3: ASSSRQSYHEKLF

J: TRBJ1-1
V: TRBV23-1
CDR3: ASSLRRAYTEAF

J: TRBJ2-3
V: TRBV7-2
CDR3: ASSPDRRTDTQY

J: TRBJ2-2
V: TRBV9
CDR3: ASSYRRGGSGELF

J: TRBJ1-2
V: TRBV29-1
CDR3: SVEGPRVGAVSGYT

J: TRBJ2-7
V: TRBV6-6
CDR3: ASSYSLGGAYEQY

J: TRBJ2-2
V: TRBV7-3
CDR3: ASSSAGGGSNGELF

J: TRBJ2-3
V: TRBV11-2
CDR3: ASSSATTQY

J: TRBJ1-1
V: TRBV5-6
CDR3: ASSLGRLNTEAF

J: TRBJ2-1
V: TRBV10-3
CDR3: AISDSGTSGGVGQF

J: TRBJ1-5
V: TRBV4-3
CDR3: ASSQGTSSNQPQH

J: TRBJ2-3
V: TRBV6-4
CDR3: ASSDGTGGADTQY

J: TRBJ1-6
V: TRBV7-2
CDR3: ASNHGQGDNSPLH

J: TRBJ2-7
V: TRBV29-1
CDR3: SVSTQGGEQY

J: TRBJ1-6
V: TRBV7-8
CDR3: ASALSGTGGSYNSPLH

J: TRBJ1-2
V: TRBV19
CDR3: ASSTTGVGNYGYT

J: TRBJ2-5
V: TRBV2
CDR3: ASSGAGGQETQY

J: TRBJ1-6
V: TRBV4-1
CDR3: ASSQADRGSSPLH

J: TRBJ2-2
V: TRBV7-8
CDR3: ASSAAGANTGELF

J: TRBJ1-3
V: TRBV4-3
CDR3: ASSQGLRGNTIY